This T cell receptor beta chain is drawn from a study of blood T cell repertoires in COVID-19. About the study: COVID-19 samples from acute and convalescent phases originated in the United States, Italy and Spain. From T cells, B-cell-depleted T cells, or PBMCs came the material, which was cDNA or gDNA.

In the source study's methods: Counts of nucleated cells, estimated from reference gene primer amplification, were obtained. The data were produced by immunoSEQ multiplex PCR, yet TCRdb's version contains in-frame clones alone and is incomplete. V and J calls and clone size are as listed in that table; D and trimming were resolved from the DNA. The sample has under 300,000 clones; approximately 85% are singletons. V shed 2 bases and J 4 bases; nucleotides not matched to a gene: 8. From germline, CDR1 is SGHRS and CDR2 YFSETQ. CDR3 length: 15 residues. The sequenced sample was peripheral blood. This TCR came from an elderly man with acute or convalescent COVID-19. The chain joins TRBV5-1 to TRBJ1-1; the match to TRBD1 covers 7 bases. The CDR3 protein is CASSLDRAQVTEAFF. Written as DNA, the CDR3 is TGCGCCAGCAGCTTAGACAGGGCTCAGGTCACTGAAGCTTTCTTT. Drawing the rest from reference TRBV5-1 and TRBJ1-1, the complete variable domain is KAGVTQTPRYLIKTRGQQVTLSCSPISGHRSVSWYQQTPGQGLQFLFEYFSETQRNKGNFPGRFSGRQFSNSRSEMNVSTLELGDSALYLCASSLDRAQVTEAFFGQGTRLTVV.